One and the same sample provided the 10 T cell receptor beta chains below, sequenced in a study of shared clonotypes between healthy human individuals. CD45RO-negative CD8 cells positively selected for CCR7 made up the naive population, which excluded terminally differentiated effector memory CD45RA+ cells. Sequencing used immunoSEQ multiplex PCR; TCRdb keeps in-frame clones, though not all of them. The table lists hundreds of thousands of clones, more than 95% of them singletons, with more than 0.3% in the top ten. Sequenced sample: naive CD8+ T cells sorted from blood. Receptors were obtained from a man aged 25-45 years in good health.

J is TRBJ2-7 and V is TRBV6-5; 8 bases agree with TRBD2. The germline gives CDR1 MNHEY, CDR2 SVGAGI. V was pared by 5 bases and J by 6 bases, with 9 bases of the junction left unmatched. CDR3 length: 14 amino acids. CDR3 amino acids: CASSGSSGSVEQYF. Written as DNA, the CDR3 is TGTGCCAGCAGTGGATCCAGCGGGAGCGTCGAGCAGTACTTC.

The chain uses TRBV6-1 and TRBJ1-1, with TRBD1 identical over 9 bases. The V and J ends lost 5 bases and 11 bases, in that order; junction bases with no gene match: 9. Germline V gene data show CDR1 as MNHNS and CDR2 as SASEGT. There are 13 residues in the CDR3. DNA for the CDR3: TGTGCCAGCAGTCCATGGGACAGGGAAGAGGCTTTCTTT. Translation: CASSPWDREEAFF.

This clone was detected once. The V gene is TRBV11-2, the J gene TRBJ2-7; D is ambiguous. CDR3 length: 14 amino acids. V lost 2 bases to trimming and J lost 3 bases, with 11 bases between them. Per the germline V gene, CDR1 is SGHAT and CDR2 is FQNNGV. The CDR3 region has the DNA TGTGCCAGCAGCTTACATGGGGTGGGCTACGAGCAGTACTTC. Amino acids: CASSLHGVGYEQYF.

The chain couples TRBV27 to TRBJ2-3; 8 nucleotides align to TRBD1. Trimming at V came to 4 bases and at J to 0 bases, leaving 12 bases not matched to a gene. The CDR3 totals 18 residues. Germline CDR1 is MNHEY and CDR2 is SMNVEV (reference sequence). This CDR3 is CASSSSGQEFTSTDTQYF. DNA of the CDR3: TGTGCCAGCAGTTCCTCGGGACAGGAGTTTACTAGCACAGATACGCAGTATTTT.

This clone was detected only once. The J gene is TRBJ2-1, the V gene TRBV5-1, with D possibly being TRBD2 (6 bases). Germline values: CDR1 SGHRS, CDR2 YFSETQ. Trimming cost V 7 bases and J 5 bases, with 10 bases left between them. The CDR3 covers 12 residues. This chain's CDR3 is CASGGMDNEQFF. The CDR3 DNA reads TGCGCCAGCGGCGGGATGGACAATGAGCAGTTCTTC.

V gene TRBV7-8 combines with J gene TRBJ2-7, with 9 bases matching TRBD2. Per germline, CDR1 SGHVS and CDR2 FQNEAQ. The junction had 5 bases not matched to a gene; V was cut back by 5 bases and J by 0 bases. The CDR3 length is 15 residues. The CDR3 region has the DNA TGTGCCAGCAGCGCTAGCGGGACCGGCTCCTACGAGCAGTACTTC. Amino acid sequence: CASSASGTGSYEQYF.

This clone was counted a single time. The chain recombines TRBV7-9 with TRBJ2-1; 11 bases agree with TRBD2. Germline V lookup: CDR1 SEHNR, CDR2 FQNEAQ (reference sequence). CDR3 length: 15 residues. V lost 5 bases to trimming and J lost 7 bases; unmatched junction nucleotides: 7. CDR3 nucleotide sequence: TGTGCCAGCAGCCGGCTAGCGGGAGGTACTAATGAGCAGTTCTTC. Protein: CASSRLAGGTNEQFF.

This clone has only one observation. CDR3 loop: CASSFGDRVNTEAFF. The CDR3 nucleotides are TGTGCCAGCAGCTTTGGGGACAGGGTGAACACTGAAGCTTTCTTT. The rearrangement uses TRBV7-9 and TRBJ1-1, with TRBD1 matching over 9 bases. Germline values: CDR1 SEHNR, CDR2 FQNEAQ (reference sequence). CDR3 length: 15 amino acids. V lost 3 bases, J lost 0 bases, and 2 bases stayed unmatched.

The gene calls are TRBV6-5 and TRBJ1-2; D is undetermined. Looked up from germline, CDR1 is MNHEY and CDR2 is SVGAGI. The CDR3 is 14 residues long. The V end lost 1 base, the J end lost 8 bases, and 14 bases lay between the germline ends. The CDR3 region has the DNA TGTGCCAGCAGTTACTTCCTGACGGACGGGGGCTACACCTTC. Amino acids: CASSYFLTDGGYTF.

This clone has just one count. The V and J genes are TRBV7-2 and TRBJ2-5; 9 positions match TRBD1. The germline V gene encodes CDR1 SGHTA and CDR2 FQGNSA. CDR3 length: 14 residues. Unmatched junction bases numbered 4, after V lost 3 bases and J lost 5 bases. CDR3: CASSFGQGLETQYF. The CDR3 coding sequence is TGTGCCAGCAGCTTCGGACAGGGGTTGGAGACCCAGTACTTC.